The rows below give T cell receptor beta chains drawn from one sample of a study of cytomegalovirus exposure and HLA in healthy donors. Profiled with immunoSEQ multiplex PCR; TCRdb holds only in-frame clones, not every one. The data contain approximately 160,000 clones, approximately 71% of them singletons. The sample taken for sequencing was PBMCs. The receptors stem from a man in his forties or fifties in good health and CMV-seronegative. Each CDR3 is given with its conserved first and last residue. The order of the fields is J gene, V gene, D gene, clone size, CDR3 protein, CDR3 DNA. The D gene is left open where the match is weak. The size entry is marked missing in some rows and otherwise reads once, few, many or a size class.

j_call: TRBJ2-7
v_call: TRBV28
d_call: TRBD2
clone_size: NA
cdr3_aa: CASTQGGTGTYEQYF
cdr3_nt: TGTGCCAGCACCCAGGGAGGGACGGGCACCTACGAGCAGTACTTC

j_call: TRBJ2-7
v_call: TRBV29-1
d_call: NA
clone_size: NA
cdr3_aa: CSAYRGLEQYF
cdr3_nt: TGCAGCGCCTACAGGGGACTCGAGCAGTACTTC

j_call: TRBJ2-5
v_call: TRBV28
d_call: NA
clone_size: NA
cdr3_aa: CASSPRGGWQETQYF
cdr3_nt: TGTGCCAGCAGCCCCAGGGGAGGGTGGCAAGAGACCCAGTACTTC

j_call: TRBJ2-5
v_call: TRBV9
d_call: TRBD2
clone_size: once
cdr3_aa: CASSVRGGEAGETQYF
cdr3_nt: TGTGCCAGCAGCGTTAGGGGAGGGGAGGCAGGAGAGACCCAGTACTTC

j_call: TRBJ1-3
v_call: TRBV5-1
d_call: NA
clone_size: NA
cdr3_aa: CASSQWSSGNIIYF
cdr3_nt: TGCGCCAGCAGCCAATGGAGCTCTGGAAACATCATATATTTT

j_call: TRBJ2-7
v_call: TRBV27
d_call: TRBD2
clone_size: NA
cdr3_aa: CASSPRLAGSREQYF
cdr3_nt: TGTGCCAGCAGCCCTAGACTAGCGGGGAGTCGCGAGCAGTACTTC

j_call: TRBJ2-5
v_call: TRBV6-1
d_call: TRBD1
clone_size: NA
cdr3_aa: CASSEVGQLLLETQYF
cdr3_nt: TGTGCCAGCAGTGAAGTGGGACAGCTGCTATTGGAGACCCAGTACTTC

j_call: TRBJ2-2
v_call: TRBV25-1
d_call: NA
clone_size: NA
cdr3_aa: CASSATANTGELFF
cdr3_nt: TGTGCCAGCAGTGCCACAGCGAACACCGGGGAGCTGTTTTTT

j_call: TRBJ1-4
v_call: TRBV5-1
d_call: TRBD1
clone_size: few
cdr3_aa: CASRPTGRNEKLFF
cdr3_nt: TGCGCCAGCAGGCCGACAGGGAGGAATGAAAAACTGTTTTTT

j_call: TRBJ2-2
v_call: TRBV4-2
d_call: TRBD2
clone_size: NA
cdr3_aa: CASSQEGLASGELFF
cdr3_nt: TGTGCCAGCAGCCAAGAGGGACTAGCATCCGGGGAGCTGTTTTTT

j_call: TRBJ1-6
v_call: TRBV4-3
d_call: NA
clone_size: NA
cdr3_aa: CASSQGGKESSYNSPLHF
cdr3_nt: TGCGCCAGCAGCCAAGGGGGCAAAGAGAGCTCCTATAATTCACCCCTCCACTTT

j_call: TRBJ1-2
v_call: TRBV5-6
d_call: NA
clone_size: NA
cdr3_aa: CASSLAQGEGYTF
cdr3_nt: TGTGCCAGCAGCTTGGCTCAAGGGGAAGGCTACACCTTC

j_call: TRBJ2-7
v_call: TRBV11-2
d_call: TRBD1
clone_size: NA
cdr3_aa: CASSSLEWTGPYEQYF
cdr3_nt: TGTGCCAGCAGCTCGCTCGAATGGACAGGGCCCTACGAGCAGTACTTC

j_call: TRBJ1-1
v_call: TRBV25-1
d_call: TRBD1
clone_size: NA
cdr3_aa: CASSDRTRGLGTEAFF
cdr3_nt: TGTGCCAGCAGTGATCGTACCAGGGGGCTGGGCACTGAAGCTTTCTTT

j_call: TRBJ2-7
v_call: TRBV6-1
d_call: TRBD1
clone_size: NA
cdr3_aa: CANGQGAFYEQCF
cdr3_nt: TGTGCCAACGGACAGGGGGCGTTTTACGAGCAGTGCTTC

j_call: TRBJ1-5
v_call: TRBV4-1
d_call: TRBD1
clone_size: NA
cdr3_aa: CASGRGQGEKQPQHF
cdr3_nt: TGCGCCAGCGGCCGAGGACAGGGTGAAAAGCAGCCCCAGCATTTT

j_call: TRBJ2-1
v_call: TRBV6-1
d_call: NA
clone_size: NA
cdr3_aa: CASTGQNSYNEQFF
cdr3_nt: TGTGCCAGCACCGGACAGAACTCCTACAATGAGCAGTTCTTC

j_call: TRBJ1-2
v_call: TRBV2
d_call: TRBD1
clone_size: NA
cdr3_aa: CASSLTGQGAGGYTF
cdr3_nt: TGTGCCAGCAGTCTCACGGGACAGGGGGCCGGTGGCTACACCTTC

j_call: TRBJ2-2
v_call: TRBV28
d_call: TRBD1
clone_size: NA
cdr3_aa: CASSFPGTGNPGELFF
cdr3_nt: TGTGCCAGCAGTTTTCCAGGGACAGGGAACCCCGGGGAGCTGTTTTTT

j_call: TRBJ1-2
v_call: TRBV5-1
d_call: TRBD1
clone_size: NA
cdr3_aa: CASSLGLDRAYGYTF
cdr3_nt: TGCGCCAGCAGCTTGGGTCTAGACAGGGCCTATGGCTACACCTTC

j_call: TRBJ2-7
v_call: TRBV6-4
d_call: NA
clone_size: NA
cdr3_aa: CASSALRQVGQYF
cdr3_nt: TGTGCCAGCAGTGCCTTGCGACAGGTTGGGCAGTACTTC

j_call: TRBJ2-3
v_call: TRBV2
d_call: TRBD2
clone_size: NA
cdr3_aa: CASRSGTSGTTDTQYF
cdr3_nt: TGTGCCAGCAGATCCGGGACTAGCGGAACCACAGATACGCAGTATTTT

j_call: TRBJ1-1
v_call: TRBV5-6
d_call: NA
clone_size: NA
cdr3_aa: CASSLRRVLQNTEAFF
cdr3_nt: TGTGCCAGCAGCTTGCGCAGGGTACTTCAGAACACTGAAGCTTTCTTT

j_call: TRBJ2-7
v_call: TRBV6-9
d_call: NA
clone_size: NA
cdr3_aa: CASSSQYPERAFSYEQYF
cdr3_nt: TGTGCCAGCAGTTCTCAATACCCGGAGCGGGCCTTCTCCTACGAGCAGTACTTC

j_call: TRBJ2-7
v_call: TRBV25-1
d_call: TRBD1
clone_size: few
cdr3_aa: CASSRGQGHEQYF
cdr3_nt: TGTGCCAGCAGCCGAGGACAGGGACATGAGCAGTACTTC

j_call: TRBJ2-7
v_call: TRBV5-1
d_call: TRBD1
clone_size: NA
cdr3_aa: CASSPGTGYDDEQYF
cdr3_nt: TGCGCCAGCAGCCCGGGGACAGGGTATGATGACGAGCAGTACTTC

j_call: TRBJ2-6
v_call: TRBV4-1
d_call: TRBD1
clone_size: few
cdr3_aa: CASSRGTGVSGANVLTF
cdr3_nt: TGCGCCAGCAGCCGGGGGACAGGGGTCTCTGGGGCCAACGTCCTGACTTTC